This T cell receptor (beta chain) was sequenced during a study of blood T cell repertoires in COVID-19. For the study at large: Sources were T cells, B-cell-depleted T cells, or PBMCs; the material itself was cDNA or gDNA.

Some clones are missing from TCRdb's copy, which holds only in-frame ones; the method was immunoSEQ multiplex PCR. The repertoire consists of about 190,000 clones, with roughly 89% occurring once and the leading ten covering about 0.59%. Germline V gene data show CDR1 as SEHNR and CDR2 as FQNEAQ (reference sequence). The length of the CDR3 is 15 residues. V lost 2 bases to trimming and J lost 0 bases, with 8 bases between them. V gene TRBV7-9 combines with J gene TRBJ1-5; D gene ambiguous. Sequences were obtained from peripheral blood. This sequence was found in a man aged 45-65 years with acute or convalescent COVID-19. CDR3 loop: CASSLSSDSNQPQHF. The CDR3 DNA reads as TGTGCCAGCAGCTTATCCAGTGATAGCAATCAGCCCCAGCATTTT.